The rows below give T cell receptor beta chains drawn from one sample of a study of T cell responses to AZD1222 COVID-19 vaccine. Clones were sequenced by immunoSEQ multiplex PCR, and TCRdb holds only the in-frame ones, with some missing. The data hold more than 250,000 clones, with 85% to 95% observed a single time. Material: peripheral blood, obtained on day 0 of AZD1222 vaccination. These receptors all come from an adult in good health. Each CDR3 is given with its conserved first and last residue. Each record gives: clone size, J gene, D gene, V gene, CDR3 DNA, CDR3 protein. A D gene is named only where the DNA matches it firmly. Size tells how often a clone was seen (once, few, many) or the class of an expanded clone, and some rows leave it out.

abundance: NA
j_gene: TRBJ1-2
d_gene: NA
v_gene: TRBV20-1
CDR3nt: TGCACCGAAGGCAGGGCTGATGGCTACACCTTC
CDR3aa: CTEGRADGYTF

abundance: NA
j_gene: TRBJ1-1
d_gene: NA
v_gene: TRBV12-3/TRBV12-4
CDR3nt: TGTGCCAGCAGCCCGGGTATTGACACTGAAGCTTTCTTT
CDR3aa: CASSPGIDTEAFF

abundance: NA
j_gene: TRBJ1-1
d_gene: NA
v_gene: TRBV6-5
CDR3nt: TGTGCCAGCGACAATGGGGGGATTCTGAACACTGAAGCTTTCTTT
CDR3aa: CASDNGGILNTEAFF

abundance: once
j_gene: TRBJ1-6
d_gene: NA
v_gene: TRBV6-1
CDR3nt: TGTGCCAGCAGTGAAGCGTTGGTAGTTTTCTATAATTCACCCCTCCACTTT
CDR3aa: CASSEALVVFYNSPLHF

abundance: NA
j_gene: TRBJ2-1
d_gene: TRBD2
v_gene: TRBV4-3
CDR3nt: TGCGCCAGCAGCCAAGCCCCAGCGGGAGCCTTATACAATGAGCAGTTCTTC
CDR3aa: CASSQAPAGALYNEQFF

abundance: NA
j_gene: TRBJ2-5
d_gene: TRBD1
v_gene: TRBV3-1/TRBV3-2
CDR3nt: TGTGCCAGCAGCCAGAGGGACAGGGGTAAGACCCAGTACTTC
CDR3aa: CASSQRDRGKTQYF

abundance: once
j_gene: TRBJ2-2
d_gene: TRBD1
v_gene: TRBV19
CDR3nt: TGTGCCAGTAGCTCAGGGGGCAGATACACCGGGGAGCTGTTTTTT
CDR3aa: CASSSGGRYTGELFF

abundance: once
j_gene: TRBJ2-7
d_gene: NA
v_gene: TRBV14
CDR3nt: TGTGCCCTCCCGGGGGAGCAGTACTTC
CDR3aa: CALPGEQYF

abundance: NA
j_gene: TRBJ2-3
d_gene: NA
v_gene: TRBV7-3
CDR3nt: TGTGCCAGCAGCTTATCAGGTAGCACAGATACGCAGTATTTT
CDR3aa: CASSLSGSTDTQYF

abundance: NA
j_gene: TRBJ2-5
d_gene: NA
v_gene: TRBV6-5
CDR3nt: TGTGCCAGCAGTTACTTTTCCAGGGAAGAACCCCAGTACTTC
CDR3aa: CASSYFSREEPQYF

abundance: NA
j_gene: TRBJ1-1
d_gene: TRBD1
v_gene: TRBV6-5
CDR3nt: TGTGCCAGCAGTCCGACAGGGGGCGCAACTGAAGCTTTCTTT
CDR3aa: CASSPTGGATEAFF

abundance: NA
j_gene: TRBJ2-2
d_gene: NA
v_gene: TRBV6-1
CDR3nt: TGTGCCAGCAGTGGTGAATACAGCGGGGAGCTGTTTTTT
CDR3aa: CASSGEYSGELFF

abundance: few
j_gene: TRBJ1-4
d_gene: NA
v_gene: TRBV27
CDR3nt: TGTGCCAGCAGGGGGACACATACCAGGAATGAAAAACTGTTTTTT
CDR3aa: CASRGTHTRNEKLFF

abundance: NA
j_gene: TRBJ1-1
d_gene: NA
v_gene: TRBV10-3
CDR3nt: TGTGCCACCAGGGAGGACACTGAAGCTTTCTTT
CDR3aa: CATREDTEAFF

abundance: NA
j_gene: TRBJ1-5
d_gene: NA
v_gene: TRBV6-5
CDR3nt: TGTGCCAGCAGACAGAATAGCAATCAGCCCCAGCATTTT
CDR3aa: CASRQNSNQPQHF

abundance: NA
j_gene: TRBJ2-7
d_gene: NA
v_gene: TRBV7-9
CDR3nt: TGTGCCAGCAGCTTACCAGCTTCCTACGAGCAGTACTTC
CDR3aa: CASSLPASYEQYF

abundance: NA
j_gene: TRBJ2-3
d_gene: NA
v_gene: TRBV2
CDR3nt: TGTGCCAGCAGCGGGACTACCCAGGGGGATACGCAGTATTTT
CDR3aa: CASSGTTQGDTQYF

abundance: NA
j_gene: TRBJ2-1
d_gene: TRBD1
v_gene: TRBV5-5
CDR3nt: TGTGCCAGCAGCGGACAGGGTGCCTACAATGAGCAGTTCTTC
CDR3aa: CASSGQGAYNEQFF

abundance: NA
j_gene: TRBJ2-1
d_gene: NA
v_gene: TRBV4-1
CDR3nt: TGCGCCAGCAGCCAAGATAGTATTAGGTTCTTC
CDR3aa: CASSQDSIRFF

abundance: NA
j_gene: TRBJ2-3
d_gene: TRBD2
v_gene: TRBV7-9
CDR3nt: TGTGCCAGCAGCCCCTTCCGGGGGGGATTCACAGATACGCAGTATTTT
CDR3aa: CASSPFRGGFTDTQYF

abundance: NA
j_gene: TRBJ1-2
d_gene: NA
v_gene: TRBV7-3
CDR3nt: TGTGCCAGCAGTCGGGGACCGGCAGATGGCTACACCTTC
CDR3aa: CASSRGPADGYTF

abundance: NA
j_gene: TRBJ2-1
d_gene: TRBD2
v_gene: TRBV29-1
CDR3nt: TGCAGCGTTGATAAACTAGCGGGCCACAATGAGCAGTTCTTC
CDR3aa: CSVDKLAGHNEQFF

abundance: NA
j_gene: TRBJ1-2
d_gene: NA
v_gene: TRBV5-1
CDR3nt: TGCGCCAGCAGCTTGGACAGGGAGTATGGCTACACCTTC
CDR3aa: CASSLDREYGYTF

abundance: once
j_gene: TRBJ2-7
d_gene: NA
v_gene: TRBV2
CDR3nt: TGTGCCAACCGGGGCAGGGGTATAGACGAGCAGTACTTC
CDR3aa: CANRGRGIDEQYF

abundance: few
j_gene: TRBJ1-1
d_gene: NA
v_gene: TRBV7-9
CDR3nt: TGTGCCAGCACCCGGGGAGGAGTGAACACTGAAGCTTTCTTT
CDR3aa: CASTRGGVNTEAFF

abundance: once
j_gene: TRBJ1-1
d_gene: NA
v_gene: TRBV18
CDR3nt: TGTGCCAGCTTTACAGGGCCTGAAGCTTTCTTT
CDR3aa: CASFTGPEAFF

abundance: NA
j_gene: TRBJ2-3
d_gene: TRBD2
v_gene: TRBV4-1
CDR3nt: TGCGCCAGCAGCCACCCGGGTAGCGGGGGCACAGATACGCAGTATTTT
CDR3aa: CASSHPGSGGTDTQYF

abundance: NA
j_gene: TRBJ2-1
d_gene: TRBD2
v_gene: TRBV5-5
CDR3nt: TGTGCCAGCAGCCAAGCCCAGCGGGAGAGTGAGCAGTTCTTC
CDR3aa: CASSQAQRESEQFF

abundance: NA
j_gene: TRBJ2-1
d_gene: NA
v_gene: TRBV20-1
CDR3nt: TGCAGTGCTAACCACCCCAATGAGCAGTTCTTC
CDR3aa: CSANHPNEQFF

abundance: few
j_gene: TRBJ1-2
d_gene: NA
v_gene: TRBV7-9
CDR3nt: TGTGCCAGCAGCTTAGAGCAGCACTATGGCTACACCTTC
CDR3aa: CASSLEQHYGYTF

abundance: NA
j_gene: TRBJ2-3
d_gene: NA
v_gene: TRBV18
CDR3nt: TGTGCCAGCTCACCAATAATGATGGCGAGGGGCAGCACAGATACGCAGTATTTT
CDR3aa: CASSPIMMARGSTDTQYF

abundance: NA
j_gene: TRBJ1-1
d_gene: TRBD1
v_gene: TRBV19
CDR3nt: TGTGCCAGTACCTCGGGACAGGGGGCCCTGGGCACTGAAGCTTTCTTT
CDR3aa: CASTSGQGALGTEAFF

abundance: once
j_gene: TRBJ2-7
d_gene: TRBD2
v_gene: TRBV5-6
CDR3nt: TGTGCCAGCAGCTCTGGGACTAGCGGGAGCTACGAGCAGTACTTC
CDR3aa: CASSSGTSGSYEQYF

abundance: NA
j_gene: TRBJ1-6
d_gene: TRBD1
v_gene: TRBV3-1/TRBV3-2
CDR3nt: TGTGCCAGCAGCCAAGCCGGGACAGGGGGAAACTCACCCCTCCACTTT
CDR3aa: CASSQAGTGGNSPLHF

abundance: NA
j_gene: TRBJ1-2
d_gene: TRBD1
v_gene: TRBV28
CDR3nt: TGTGCCAGCAGTCACAGGGGTGGGGGCTACACCTTC
CDR3aa: CASSHRGGGYTF

abundance: NA
j_gene: TRBJ1-1
d_gene: TRBD1
v_gene: TRBV3-1/TRBV3-2
CDR3nt: TGTGCCAGCAGCTTTCGAGGGACAGGGAACACTGAAGCTTTCTTT
CDR3aa: CASSFRGTGNTEAFF

abundance: NA
j_gene: TRBJ2-7
d_gene: NA
v_gene: TRBV6-2/TRBV6-3
CDR3nt: TGTGCCAGCAGTTACTCGCCTACAGGGACCTCCCCCATGGAGCAGTACTTC
CDR3aa: CASSYSPTGTSPMEQYF

abundance: NA
j_gene: TRBJ2-2
d_gene: TRBD1
v_gene: TRBV7-3
CDR3nt: TGTGCCAGCAGCTTACACGGGACAGGGAACACCGGGGAGCTGTTTTTT
CDR3aa: CASSLHGTGNTGELFF

abundance: NA
j_gene: TRBJ1-4
d_gene: NA
v_gene: TRBV21-1
CDR3nt: TGTGCCAGCAGCAAAGTAGGAGGAATTAGGGGAAAACTGTTTTTT
CDR3aa: CASSKVGGIRGKLFF

abundance: NA
j_gene: TRBJ1-1
d_gene: NA
v_gene: TRBV28
CDR3nt: TGTGCCAGCAGTTTAGAGTGGGGTGAAGCTTTCTTT
CDR3aa: CASSLEWGEAFF

abundance: NA
j_gene: TRBJ2-3
d_gene: NA
v_gene: TRBV6-6
CDR3nt: TGTGCCAGCAGTTATGAGGGGCGGGCGCAGTATTTT
CDR3aa: CASSYEGRAQYF

abundance: NA
j_gene: TRBJ1-2
d_gene: NA
v_gene: TRBV28
CDR3nt: TGTGCCAGCACCCGATCTAACTATGGCTACACCTTC
CDR3aa: CASTRSNYGYTF

abundance: NA
j_gene: TRBJ1-2
d_gene: NA
v_gene: TRBV2
CDR3nt: TGTGCCAGCAGTGAATACAGGGAGGGTGGCTACACCTTC
CDR3aa: CASSEYREGGYTF

abundance: NA
j_gene: TRBJ1-6
d_gene: TRBD1
v_gene: TRBV2
CDR3nt: TGTGCCAGCAGAGGGGACAGGGGTAATTCACCCCTCCACTTT
CDR3aa: CASRGDRGNSPLHF

abundance: NA
j_gene: TRBJ1-2
d_gene: NA
v_gene: TRBV24-1
CDR3nt: TGTGCCACCAGTGATGGGCGTCGACTTGGCTACACCTTC
CDR3aa: CATSDGRRLGYTF

abundance: NA
j_gene: TRBJ2-1
d_gene: NA
v_gene: TRBV6-5
CDR3nt: TGTGCCAGCAGTTATCTGACGGGATCAGGGTACAATGAGCAGTTCTTC
CDR3aa: CASSYLTGSGYNEQFF

abundance: once
j_gene: TRBJ1-5
d_gene: TRBD1
v_gene: TRBV7-2
CDR3nt: TGTGCCACCGCCACTGGGACAGTGAATCAGCCCCAGCATTTT
CDR3aa: CATATGTVNQPQHF

abundance: NA
j_gene: TRBJ1-4
d_gene: TRBD1
v_gene: TRBV7-2
CDR3nt: TGTGCCAGCAGCTCAGGGACAGGGGGTGAAAAACTGTTTTTT
CDR3aa: CASSSGTGGEKLFF